A selection of T cell receptor beta chains follows, all from one sample in a study of shared clonotypes between healthy human individuals. The assay was immunoSEQ multiplex PCR, and TCRdb's table has in-frame clones only and misses some. The table shows about 87,000 clones, with roughly half occurring only once. The sequencing sample was made of PBMCs. The receptors here all came from a woman in her forties in good health. Some clones in this sample may be carry-over from other donors' samples. Both conserved end residues are part of each CDR3. Fields, in order: clone size, J gene, V gene, D gene, CDR3 protein, CDR3 DNA. The D gene is left open where the match is weak. Size is omitted from some rows. Given values are once, few, many or a class for expanded clones.

clone size: .; J gene: TRBJ1-1; V gene: TRBV7-9; D gene: .; CDR3 protein: CASSLGLMGAEAFF; CDR3 DNA: TGTGCCAGCAGCTTAGGTCTGATGGGAGCTGAAGCTTTCTTT
clone size: many; J gene: TRBJ1-1; V gene: TRBV7-9; D gene: .; CDR3 protein: CASSLALATEAFF; CDR3 DNA: TGTGCCAGCAGCTTAGCGCTCGCCACTGAAGCTTTCTTT
clone size: .; J gene: TRBJ1-1; V gene: TRBV15; D gene: .; CDR3 protein: CATSRDIGGMGEAFF; CDR3 DNA: TGTGCCACCAGCAGAGATATTGGGGGCATGGGTGAAGCTTTCTTT
clone size: .; J gene: TRBJ2-1; V gene: TRBV29-1; D gene: .; CDR3 protein: CSVGQGTGGVINEQFF; CDR3 DNA: TGCAGCGTGGGGCAGGGCACCGGAGGGGTAATCAATGAGCAGTTCTTC
clone size: .; J gene: TRBJ1-1; V gene: TRBV13; D gene: TRBD1; CDR3 protein: CASSLTGVRTEAFF; CDR3 DNA: TGTGCCAGCAGCTTGACAGGGGTAAGGACTGAAGCTTTCTTT
clone size: .; J gene: TRBJ1-2; V gene: TRBV4-3; D gene: .; CDR3 protein: CASSQDGGVGGYTF; CDR3 DNA: TGCGCCAGCAGCCAAGATGGGGGGGTAGGTGGCTACACCTTC
clone size: .; J gene: TRBJ1-4; V gene: TRBV29-1; D gene: .; CDR3 protein: CSVAQATNEKLFF; CDR3 DNA: TGCAGCGTTGCGCAGGCAACTAATGAAAAACTGTTTTTT
clone size: many; J gene: TRBJ1-4; V gene: TRBV4-1; D gene: .; CDR3 protein: CASSQGEGHATNEKLFF; CDR3 DNA: TGCGCCAGCAGCCAAGGTGAGGGTCATGCAACTAATGAAAAACTGTTTTTT
clone size: few; J gene: TRBJ2-7; V gene: TRBV29-1; D gene: .; CDR3 protein: CSVSPGLSGEQYF; CDR3 DNA: TGCAGCGTGAGTCCGGGACTTTCTGGAGAGCAGTACTTC
clone size: .; J gene: TRBJ2-7; V gene: TRBV30; D gene: .; CDR3 protein: CAWARGEQYF; CDR3 DNA: TGTGCCTGGGCGCGGGGCGAGCAGTACTTC
clone size: many; J gene: TRBJ2-7; V gene: TRBV5-6; D gene: .; CDR3 protein: CASSYGWEQYF; CDR3 DNA: TGTGCCAGCAGCTACGGGTGGGAGCAGTACTTC
clone size: many; J gene: TRBJ2-1; V gene: TRBV9; D gene: .; CDR3 protein: CASSVQAGARNEQFF; CDR3 DNA: TGTGCCAGCAGCGTTCAAGCGGGTGCCCGAAATGAGCAGTTCTTC
clone size: many; J gene: TRBJ2-1; V gene: TRBV30; D gene: TRBD2; CDR3 protein: CAWSAGGGYNEQFF; CDR3 DNA: TGTGCCTGGAGTGCGGGAGGGGGCTACAATGAGCAGTTCTTC
clone size: many; J gene: TRBJ1-2; V gene: TRBV11-2; D gene: .; CDR3 protein: CASSLTAYGYTF; CDR3 DNA: TGTGCCAGCAGCTTAACAGCATATGGCTACACCTTC
clone size: .; J gene: TRBJ1-1; V gene: TRBV6-4; D gene: .; CDR3 protein: CASSAGEDTEAFF; CDR3 DNA: TGTGCCAGCAGTGCGGGCGAGGACACTGAAGCTTTCTTT
clone size: few; J gene: TRBJ2-5; V gene: TRBV10-3; D gene: TRBD1; CDR3 protein: CAISERGAGGGHHQETQYF; CDR3 DNA: TGTGCCATCAGTGAGAGGGGTGCAGGGGGCGGCCACCACCAAGAGACCCAGTACTTC
clone size: .; J gene: TRBJ2-3; V gene: TRBV4-3; D gene: .; CDR3 protein: CASSQPAGRGTDTQYF; CDR3 DNA: TGCGCCAGCAGCCAACCTGCGGGACGGGGCACAGATACGCAGTATTTT
clone size: .; J gene: TRBJ1-3; V gene: TRBV2; D gene: .; CDR3 protein: CASSGGYSGNTIYF; CDR3 DNA: TGTGCCAGCAGTGGAGGGTACTCTGGAAACACCATATATTTT